This T cell receptor beta chain was found in a study of Ad26.COV2.S vaccination and SARS-CoV-2 variants. Indicated treatment: around 19 received Ad26.COV2.S at low or high dose, single or two shots; roughly five received placebo; per-sample allocation not given. At day 63 after the first vaccine or placebo injection, samples were drawn. V shed 3 bases and J 6 bases; nucleotides not matched to a gene: 10. CDR1 MNHEY and CDR2 SVGAGI come from the germline V gene. The length of the CDR3 is 16 residues. The method was immunoSEQ multiplex PCR; TCRdb's version includes in-frame clones alone and lacks a portion of them. The data hold 300,000 to 400,000 clones, with roughly 91% observed a single time.

The sequence was obtained from a person aged 18-60 years who received the Ad26.COV2.S COVID-19 vaccine or a placebo. This chain links TRBV6-5 with TRBJ2-2, with TRBD1 matching 7 bases. Specimen: peripheral blood, collected in a trial of Ad26.COV2.S vaccine versus placebo. The CDR3 here is CASSYTPTTGAGELFF. The CDR3 nucleotides are TGTGCCAGCAGTTATACCCCGACTACAGGGGCCGGGGAGCTGTTTTTT.